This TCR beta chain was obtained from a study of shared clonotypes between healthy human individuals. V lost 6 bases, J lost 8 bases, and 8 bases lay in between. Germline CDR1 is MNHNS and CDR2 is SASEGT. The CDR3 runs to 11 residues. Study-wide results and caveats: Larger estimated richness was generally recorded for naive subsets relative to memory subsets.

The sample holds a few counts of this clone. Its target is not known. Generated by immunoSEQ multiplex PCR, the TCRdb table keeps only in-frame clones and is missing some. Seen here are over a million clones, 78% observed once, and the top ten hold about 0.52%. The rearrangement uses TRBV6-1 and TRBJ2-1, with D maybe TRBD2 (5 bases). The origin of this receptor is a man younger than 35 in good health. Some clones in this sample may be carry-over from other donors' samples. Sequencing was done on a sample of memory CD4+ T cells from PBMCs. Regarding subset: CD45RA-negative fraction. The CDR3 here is CASRRVDEQFF. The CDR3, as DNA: TGTGCCAGCAGGAGGGTCGATGAGCAGTTCTTC.